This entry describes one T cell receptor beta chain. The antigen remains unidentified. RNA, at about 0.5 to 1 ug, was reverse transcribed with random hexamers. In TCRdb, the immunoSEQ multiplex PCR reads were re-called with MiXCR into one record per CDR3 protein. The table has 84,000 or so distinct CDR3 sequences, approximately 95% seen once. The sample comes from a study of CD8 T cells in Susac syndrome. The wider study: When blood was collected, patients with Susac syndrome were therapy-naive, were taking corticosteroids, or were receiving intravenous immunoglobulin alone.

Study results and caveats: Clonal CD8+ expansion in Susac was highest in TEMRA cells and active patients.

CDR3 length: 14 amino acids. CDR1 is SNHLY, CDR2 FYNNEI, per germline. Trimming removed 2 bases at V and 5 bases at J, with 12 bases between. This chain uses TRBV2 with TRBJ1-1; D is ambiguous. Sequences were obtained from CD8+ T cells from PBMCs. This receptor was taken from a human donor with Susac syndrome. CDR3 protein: CASSEKGRLTEAFF. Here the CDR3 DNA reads TGTGCCAGCAGTGAAAAGGGAAGGCTGACTGAAGCTTTCTTT.